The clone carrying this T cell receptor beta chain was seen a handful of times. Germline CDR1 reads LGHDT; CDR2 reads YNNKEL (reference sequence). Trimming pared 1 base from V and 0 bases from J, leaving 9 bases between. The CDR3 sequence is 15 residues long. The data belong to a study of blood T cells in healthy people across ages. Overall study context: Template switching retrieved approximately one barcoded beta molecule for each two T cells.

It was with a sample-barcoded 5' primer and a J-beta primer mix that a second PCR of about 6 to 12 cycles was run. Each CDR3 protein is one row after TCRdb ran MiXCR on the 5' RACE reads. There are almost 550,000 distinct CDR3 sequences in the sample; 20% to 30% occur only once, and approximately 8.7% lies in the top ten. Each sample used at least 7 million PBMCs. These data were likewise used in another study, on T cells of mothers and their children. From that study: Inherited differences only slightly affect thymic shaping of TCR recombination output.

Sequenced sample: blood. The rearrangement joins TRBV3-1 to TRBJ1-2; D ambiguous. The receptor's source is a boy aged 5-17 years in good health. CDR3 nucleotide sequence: TGTGCCAGCAGCCAAGGGGCACCTACTAACTATGGCTACACCTTC. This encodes CASSQGAPTNYGYTF.